The 7 T cell receptor beta chains below all came from one sample that was sequenced in a study of blood T cells in healthy people across ages. With a J-beta primer mix and a sample-barcoded 5' primer, a second PCR ran about 7 to 12 cycles. TCRdb processed the 5' RACE reads anew with MiXCR; each CDR3 protein has one entry. The table records 1.5 million to 2 million distinct CDR3 sequences, around 48% of them present only once. Sequencing was carried out using blood. The receptors stem from a woman aged 40-49 years in good health.

The chain carries TRBV19 and TRBJ2-1; TRBD2 aligns across 9 bases. Germline values: CDR1 LNHDA, CDR2 SQIVND (reference sequence). J was trimmed by 9 bases and V by 0 bases; bases with no gene match: 6. The CDR3 sequence is 15 residues long. Here the CDR3 DNA reads TGTGCCAGTAGTATAGATCAGCGGGGGGCCTTTGAGCAGTTCTTC. It encodes CASSIDQRGAFEQFF.

This chain uses TRBV10-3 with TRBJ2-7, with D hard to call. Germline assignment: CDR1 ENHRY and CDR2 SYGVKD. The germline V and J ends were trimmed by 1 base and 7 bases, with 20 bases remaining between them. CDR3 length: 16 residues. CDR3 protein: CAISEFIRQTYNEQYF. CDR3 nucleotides: TGTGCCATCAGTGAGTTTATCCGTCAAACTTACAATGAGCAGTACTTC.

This sequence joins TRBV29-1 and TRBJ2-7, with 8 bases matching TRBD1. The germline V gene encodes CDR1 SQVTM and CDR2 ANQGSEA. The CDR3 runs to 12 residues. Trimming at V came to 5 bases and at J to 5 bases, leaving 5 bases not matched to a gene. This CDR3 is CSVQQGANEQYF. The CDR3 DNA sequence: TGCAGCGTTCAGCAGGGGGCAAACGAGCAGTACTTC.

The V and J genes are TRBV27 and TRBJ1-2, with D perhaps matching TRBD1 (5 bases). V lost 6 bases, J lost 4 bases, and 18 bases lay in between. Germline CDR1 is MNHEY and CDR2 is SMNVEV (reference sequence). The CDR3 totals 15 residues. CDR3 region: CASRPLGGKTYGYTF. The CDR3 DNA follows: TGTGCCAGCAGACCTTTGGGGGGGAAGACCTATGGCTACACCTTC.

This clonotype was detected ten times or more. The chain joins TRBV7-9 to TRBJ2-5, with D possibly matching TRBD1 (5 bases). The CDR3 length is 17 residues. Germline loops: CDR1 SEHNR, CDR2 FQNEAQ (reference sequence). V was clipped by 7 bases and J by 2 bases, with 23 bases between them. The CDR3 sequence: CASTTKGSSGRQETQYF. The DNA for the CDR3 is TGTGCCAGCACCACAAAGGGGTCTTCGGGTAGGCAAGAGACCCAGTACTTC.

The CDR3 region has the DNA TGTGCCAGCAGCGTAGCTACAGCGGGGGGGCTCTACAATGAGCAGTTCTTC. Its translation: CASSVATAGGLYNEQFF. This chain uses TRBV9 with TRBJ2-1; 10 bases match TRBD2. This CDR3 region has 17 residues. The junction had 6 bases not matched to a gene; V was cut back by 0 bases and J by 3 bases. CDR1 and CDR2 from the germline V gene are SGDLS and YYNGEE.

This chain connects TRBV20-1 to TRBJ2-7, with 8 bases identical to TRBD1. V shed 3 bases and J 2 bases; nucleotides not matched to a gene: 6. The length of the CDR3 is 14 residues. CDR1 and CDR2 from the germline V gene are DFQATT and SNEGSKA (reference sequence). CDR3 sequence: CSARRQGNPYEQYF. In nucleotides, the CDR3 is TGCAGTGCTAGGAGACAGGGGAACCCCTACGAGCAGTACTTC.